What follows is one T cell receptor beta chain and its context. The CDR3 length is 13 residues. Between the trimmed V and J ends, which lost 3 bases and 5 bases, there was a span of 13 bases. CDR1 is DFQATT, CDR2 SNEGSKA, per germline (reference sequence). The data stem from a study of blood T cell repertoires in COVID-19. For the study at large: Samples came from the United States, Italy and Spain, spanning acute and convalescent COVID-19. Sources were T cells, B-cell-depleted T cells, or PBMCs; the material itself was cDNA or gDNA.

Clones were read by immunoSEQ multiplex PCR, and TCRdb kept only the in-frame ones, dropping some. The sample lists fewer than 200,000 clones, roughly 87% occurring once. The sequence came from a woman in her 70s with COVID-19, enrolled during active disease. The gene calls are TRBV20-1 and TRBJ1-1, with a tentative D call TRBD1 (6 bases). The specimen sequenced was peripheral blood. CDR3 loop: CSASRGARTEAFF. CDR3 DNA sequence: TGCAGTGCTAGTCGGGGGGCGAGGACTGAAGCTTTCTTT.